The 27 T cell receptor beta chains listed next were all sequenced from one sample in a study of shared T cell receptors in the human thymus. Using immunoSEQ multiplex PCR, the repertoire was profiled, and TCRdb retains in-frame clones only, with some absent. This sample carries over 650,000 clones, around 87% of them seen once, and the ten largest clones take just under 0.0095%. The data were also submitted as part of a second study, on human thymus T cells.

Sequenced input: thymocytes. These TCRs come from a boy younger than two with a congenital heart defect.

This rearrangement joins TRBV7-9 to TRBJ1-2; D is possibly TRBD1 (5 bases). The CDR3 covers 13 residues. Trimming pared 3 bases from V and 5 bases from J, leaving 10 bases between. CDR1 and CDR2 from the germline V gene are SEHNR and FQNEAQ (reference sequence). The CDR3 DNA follows: TGTGCCAGCAGCTTTCAACGGGGGTATGGCTACACCTTC. Protein: CASSFQRGYGYTF.

The V gene is TRBV18, the J gene TRBJ2-7; TRBD1 is a possible D gene (5 bases). V was pared by 3 bases and J by 3 bases, with 24 bases between. The CDR3 contains 18 residues. CDR1 is KGHSH and CDR2 is LQKENI in the germline V gene. CDR3 in amino acids: CASSPSTGVGLRDYEQYF. CDR3 DNA sequence: TGTGCCAGCTCACCTTCTACAGGCGTTGGGTTGAGAGACTACGAGCAGTACTTC.

The chain links TRBV6-5 to TRBJ2-7, with TRBD1 identical over 11 bases. J was trimmed by 3 bases and V by 5 bases; bases with no gene match: 3. CDR3 length: 14 residues. CDR1 and CDR2 from the germline V gene are MNHEY and SVGAGI. Written as DNA, the CDR3 is TGTGCCAGCAGTGTGGGACAGGGGGACTACGAGCAGTACTTC. Translated: CASSVGQGDYEQYF.

This clone was observed a few times. The CDR3 DNA follows: TGTGCCAGCAGCTCCATTAGCGGGAGGAGCTCCTACAATGAGCAGTTCTTC. Amino acid sequence: CASSSISGRSSYNEQFF. The genes are TRBV5-4 and TRBJ2-1; 10 nucleotides align to TRBD2. With V trimmed by 3 bases and J by 0 bases, 6 bases remained unmatched. Germline assignment: CDR1 SGHNT and CDR2 YYREEE (reference sequence). The CDR3 has 17 residues.

The chain recombines TRBV13 with TRBJ1-4, with D hard to call. Trimming pared 4 bases from V and 8 bases from J, leaving 14 bases between. The germline gives CDR1 PRHDT, CDR2 FYEKMQ (reference sequence). This CDR3 is built from 14 residues. The CDR3 is CASSCRGRYEKLFF. CDR3 nucleotides: TGTGCCAGCAGCTGCCGAGGAAGGTACGAAAAACTGTTTTTT.

This rearrangement joins TRBV6-5 to TRBJ2-7; the D is unclear. Germline CDR1 MNHEY, CDR2 SVGAGI. This CDR3 is 16 amino acids long. Trimming removed 2 bases at V and 0 bases at J, with 14 bases between. The CDR3 nucleotides read TGTGCCAGCAGTTACGGTCACCAGGAAAACTCCTACGAGCAGTACTTC. Its protein is CASSYGHQENSYEQYF.

The J gene is TRBJ1-4, the V gene TRBV27; D is ambiguous. Between the trimmed V and J ends, which lost 0 bases and 0 bases, there was a span of 11 bases. This CDR3 region has 17 residues. Germline CDR1 reads MNHEY; CDR2 reads SMNVEV (reference sequence). CDR3 amino acids: CASSLSAQTATNEKLFF. CDR3 sequence (DNA): TGTGCCAGCAGTTTATCTGCGCAAACCGCAACTAATGAAAAACTGTTTTTT.

This clone was recorded a few times. The chain recombines TRBV28 with TRBJ2-7; D not certain. CDR3 length equals 16 residues. With 5 bases removed from V and 1 base from J, the gap between germline ends came to 18 bases. Germline V CDR1 and CDR2: MDHEN, SYDVKM. The chain's CDR3 is CASSTVIPKRSYEQYF. CDR3 sequence (DNA): TGTGCCAGCAGTACGGTGATCCCCAAGAGGTCCTACGAGCAGTACTTC.

The chain recombines TRBV5-1 with TRBJ2-3; 7 bases agree with TRBD1. CDR3 length: 15 amino acids. With V trimmed by 4 bases and J by 3 bases, 8 bases remained unmatched. In germline, CDR1 is SGHRS, CDR2 YFSETQ. CDR3 sequence reads: CASSLRDSLTDTQYF. The CDR3 region has the DNA TGCGCCAGCAGCCTACGGGACAGCCTAACAGATACGCAGTATTTT.

The chain employs TRBV5-1 and TRBJ1-1, with 7 bases lining up with TRBD1. In germline, CDR1 is SGHRS, CDR2 YFSETQ. CDR3 length equals 21 residues. Trimming removed 7 bases from V and 2 bases from J; junction bases left unmatched: 29. The CDR3 bases are TGCGCCAGCGGGGGTCACCCCTTGGGACAGCCCACCGCCGACGTAAACACTGAAGCTTTCTTT. Translation: CASGGHPLGQPTADVNTEAFF.

The J gene is TRBJ1-1, the V gene TRBV6-6; 9 bases are a match to TRBD1. The V and J ends lost 6 bases and 4 bases, in that order; junction bases with no gene match: 6. The germline gives CDR1 MNHNY, CDR2 SVGAGI (reference sequence). This CDR3 is built from 14 residues. The CDR3 region is CASSLDRGGTEAFF. In DNA, the CDR3 is TGTGCCAGCAGCCTGGACAGGGGAGGCACTGAAGCTTTCTTT.

The chain couples TRBV7-6 to TRBJ2-7, with D possibly being TRBD1 (6 bases). Germline V CDR1 and CDR2: SGHVS, FNYEAQ. The CDR3 covers 12 residues. Trimming removed 11 bases at V and 3 bases at J, with 14 bases between. The CDR3 is CASGTRFYEQYF. DNA of the CDR3: TGTGCCTCCGGGACAAGATTCTACGAGCAGTACTTC.

The CDR3 DNA follows: TGTGCCAGCAGCTTACCGGCTAGCGGGGGGTCGGTCGAGCAGTACTTC. Protein product: CASSLPASGGSVEQYF. The genes are TRBV7-9 and TRBJ2-7; 11 nucleotides line up with TRBD2. J lost 6 bases, V lost 2 bases, and 9 bases had no gene match. The CDR3 spans 16 residues. CDR1 is SEHNR and CDR2 is FQNEAQ in the germline V gene (reference sequence).

The rearrangement links TRBV5-1 to TRBJ1-1; D remains unclear. V lost 6 bases and J lost 1, with 4 bases in between. This CDR3 comprises 11 residues. Germline V CDR1 and CDR2: SGHRS, YFSETQ. The CDR3 sequence: CASNTNTEAFF. CDR3 coding DNA: TGCGCCAGCAACACGAACACTGAAGCTTTCTTT.

This rearrangement joins TRBV28 to TRBJ2-7; D is uncertain. This CDR3 is 13 amino acids long. Germline-derived CDR1 and CDR2 are MDHEN and SYDVKM. V was cut by 3 bases and J by 4 bases, with 10 bases left in between. CDR3 region: CASSFGQAYEQYF. In DNA, the CDR3 is TGTGCCAGCAGTTTCGGCCAGGCTTACGAGCAGTACTTC.

The V and J genes are TRBV6-5 and TRBJ2-5; possible D gene TRBD2, 6 bases. The CDR3 runs 16 residues. Germline V gene sequence: CDR1 MNHEY, CDR2 SVGAGI. The V end lost 2 bases, the J end lost 1 base, and 14 bases lay between the germline ends. Here the CDR3 reads CASSYAARESQETQYF. The CDR3 DNA follows: TGTGCCAGCAGTTACGCGGCGCGGGAAAGCCAAGAGACCCAGTACTTC.

V and J are TRBV19 and TRBJ2-2, with 9 positions matching TRBD1. J gave up 2 bases and V 8 bases, and 3 bases lay outside the gene matches. The CDR3 spans 14 residues. Germline CDR1 LNHDA, CDR2 SQIVND (reference sequence). The CDR3 sequence is CASSTGGNTGELFF. The CDR3 DNA is TGTGCCAGTTCGACAGGGGGTAACACCGGGGAGCTGTTTTTT.

This clone was counted a single time. This chain joins TRBV11-2 and TRBJ2-7; 7 nucleotides align to TRBD2. CDR3 length: 17 residues. Trimming removed 0 bases from V and 6 bases from J; junction bases left unmatched: 14. Germline CDR1 SGHAT, CDR2 FQNNGV. The DNA of the CDR3 is TGTGCCAGCAGCTTAGACTTGACGACCAGCGGGAAAGGCGAGCAGTACTTC. It codes for CASSLDLTTSGKGEQYF.

The J gene is TRBJ2-1, the V gene TRBV19, with a tentative D call TRBD1 (5 bases). Trimming removed 4 bases at V and 5 bases at J, with 15 bases between. Germline lookup yields CDR1 LNHDA and CDR2 SQIVND (reference sequence). The CDR3 contains 15 residues. In nucleotides, the CDR3 is TGTGCCAGTAGTACTAGGGTTGAAGGGGACAATGAGCAGTTCTTC. This encodes CASSTRVEGDNEQFF.

V gene TRBV10-2 combines with J gene TRBJ2-2; 9 bases match TRBD1. From germline, CDR1 is WSHSY and CDR2 SAAADI. This CDR3 is built from 15 residues. V lost 8 bases, J lost 5 bases, and 9 bases stayed unmatched. CDR3 DNA sequence: TGCGCCAGCCACCCCGGGACAGGGACGACCGGGGAGCTGTTTTTT. It is translated as CASHPGTGTTGELFF.

The rearrangement joins TRBV5-6 to TRBJ2-7; 8 positions match TRBD1. V lost 4 bases, J lost 4 bases, and 7 bases stayed unmatched. Germline assignment: CDR1 SGHDT and CDR2 YYEEEE. This CDR3 has 14 amino acids. The CDR3 is CASSRTGFGYEQYF. CDR3 DNA sequence: TGTGCCAGCAGCCGGACAGGGTTCGGTTACGAGCAGTACTTC.

The gene calls are TRBV15 and TRBJ1-5, with D maybe TRBD1 (5 bases). The length of the CDR3 is 15 residues. In germline, CDR1 is LNHNV, CDR2 YYDKDF (reference sequence). V was shortened by 8 bases and J by 2 bases, with 16 bases between the two germline ends. CDR3 loop: CATQFSGGGNQPQHF. The CDR3 DNA reads TGTGCCACCCAATTCTCGGGGGGAGGCAATCAGCCCCAGCATTTT.

The V call is TRBV5-1, the J call TRBJ2-2; 8 bases agree with TRBD1. The CDR3 length is 15 residues. The V segment lost 4 bases and the J segment 4 bases; nucleotides outside the gene matches: 6. CDR1 SGHRS and CDR2 YFSETQ come from the germline V gene. CDR3 amino acids: CASSLIGQGTGELFF. The CDR3 bases are TGCGCCAGCAGCCTTATCGGACAGGGCACCGGGGAGCTGTTTTTT.

The genes are TRBV7-3 and TRBJ2-7; 7 nucleotides align to TRBD1. Germline assignment: CDR1 SGHTA and CDR2 FQGTGA. J lost 3 bases, V lost 4 bases, and 12 bases had no gene match. The CDR3 runs to 16 residues. CDR3: CASSSSGQETFYEQYF. The CDR3 DNA is TGTGCCAGCAGCTCCAGCGGACAGGAGACATTCTACGAGCAGTACTTC.

The genes are TRBV5-8 and TRBJ2-7; no definite D call. The CDR3 contains 13 residues. Germline V gene data show CDR1 as SGHTS and CDR2 as YDEGEE. Trimming stripped 2 bases from V and 0 bases from J, with 6 bases between. The CDR3 here is CASSFRVSYEQYF. The CDR3 nucleotides are TGTGCCAGCAGCTTCCGGGTCTCCTACGAGCAGTACTTC.

The chain is built from TRBV19 and TRBJ1-2, with D perhaps matching TRBD1 (5 bases). The CDR3 has 14 amino acids. Germline V gene sequence: CDR1 LNHDA, CDR2 SQIVND (reference sequence). V was trimmed by 6 bases and J by 4 bases, leaving 15 bases between them. For the CDR3, the DNA is TGTGCCAGTAGGCAACAGGACATCGGCTATGGCTACACCTTC. Translating gives CASRQQDIGYGYTF.

This clone was counted only a few times. The chain combines TRBV6-5 with TRBJ1-4; D uncertain. Germline CDR1 MNHEY, CDR2 SVGAGI. Trimming stripped 5 bases from V and 7 bases from J, with 14 bases between. The CDR3 loop spans 14 amino acids. CDR3 amino acids: CASSTQIRSEKLFF. The DNA for the CDR3 is TGTGCCAGCAGTACGCAAATTCGGAGTGAAAAACTGTTTTTT.